The following is a TCR beta chain sequence with its context. The data were taken from a study of cytomegalovirus exposure and HLA in healthy donors. The CDR3 sequence is 13 residues long. Germline lookup yields CDR1 SQVTM and CDR2 ANQGSEA. The V gene lost 3 bases and the J gene lost 6 bases, with 13 bases spanning the gap. A multiplex PCR was run with 60 Vbeta primers and 13 Jbeta primers. Only in-frame clones appear in the TCRdb table, and some are missing; sequencing was by immunoSEQ multiplex PCR. In total, the table holds tens of thousands of clones. The specimen sequenced was PBMCs. The chain has TRBV29-1 and TRBJ2-3; D call uncertain. This sequence originates from a woman in her thirties or forties in good health and CMV-seronegative. CDR3 in amino acids: CSVEGSVSDTQYF. Here the CDR3 DNA reads TGCAGCGTTGAGGGCTCGGTGTCGGATACGCAGTATTTT.